The 24 T cell receptor beta chains below were found in one sample sequenced in a study of long-term antiretroviral therapy in people with HIV. At the survey level, the v3.0 immunoSEQ assay was run. TCRdb keeps only in-frame clones here, not all; method: immunoSEQ multiplex PCR. The sample holds approximately 17,000 clones, roughly 90% seen once. The sequencing here drew on unsorted PBMCs, taken 0.7 years before starting antiretroviral therapy. The receptors were sampled from a man in his forties or fifties with HIV.

This clone was seen just once. The genes are TRBV11-2 and TRBJ2-6, with 9 bases fitting TRBD1. The junction had 8 bases not matched to a gene; V was cut back by 8 bases and J by 0 bases. Germline CDR1 reads SGHAT; CDR2 reads FQNNGV. The CDR3 is made up of 17 amino acids. The CDR3 spells CASRLQGANSGANVLTF. The CDR3 region has the DNA TGTGCCAGCCGATTACAGGGGGCGAACTCTGGGGCCAACGTCCTGACTTTC.

This clone appeared a single time. The chain uses TRBV18 and TRBJ2-3; 8 bases are shared with TRBD2. The CDR3 contains 15 residues. CDR1 is KGHSH and CDR2 is LQKENI in the germline V gene. J was trimmed by 0 bases and V by 1 base; bases with no gene match: 0. The CDR3 nucleotides are TGTGCCAGCTCACCACAGCGGGAGAGCACAGATACGCAGTATTTT. Residues: CASSPQRESTDTQYF.

The V call is TRBV29-1, the J call TRBJ1-2; D possibly corresponds to TRBD1 (5 bases). The CDR3 is 14 amino acids. The V gene's germline CDR1 is SQVTM and CDR2 ANQGSEA. Trimming stripped 7 bases from V and 7 bases from J, with 22 bases between. As DNA, the CDR3 is TGCAGCGCTCCCGACAGTTCGTCTGTGCGTGGCTACACCTTC. It encodes CSAPDSSSVRGYTF. The whole variable domain, filled in from reference TRBV29-1 and TRBJ1-2, reads SAVISQKPSRDICQRGTSLTIQCQVDSQVTMMFWYRQQPGQSLTLIATANQGSEATYESGFVIDKFPISRPNLTFSTLTVSNMSPEDSSIYLCSAPDSSSVRGYTFGSGTRLTVV.

J is TRBJ1-2 and V is TRBV9; unclear D gene. CDR3 length equals 13 residues. The V gene lost 0 bases and the J gene lost 7 bases, with 10 bases spanning the gap. Germline CDR1 is SGDLS and CDR2 is YYNGEE. The CDR3 loop is CASSVESAFGYTF. The DNA for the CDR3 is TGTGCCAGCAGCGTAGAATCGGCATTTGGCTACACCTTC.

In its sample, this clone was seen a few times. The sample contains more than one DNA sequence encoding this CDR3. This chain connects TRBV5-6 to TRBJ1-1; D call uncertain. V was cut by 0 bases and J by 6 bases, with 6 bases left in between. From germline, CDR1 is SGHDT and CDR2 YYEEEE. The CDR3 extends over 12 amino acids. The CDR3 DNA reads as TGTGCCAGCAGCTTGGGGGCCGCTGAAGCTTTCTTT. Translating gives CASSLGAAEAFF. The full variable domain, completed using reference TRBV5-6 and TRBJ1-1, is DAGVTQSPTHLIKTRGQQVTLRCSPKSGHDTVSWYQQALGQGPQFIFQYYEEEERQRGNFPDRFSGHQFPNYSSELNVNALLLGDSALYLCASSLGAAEAFFGQGTRLTVV.

The J gene is TRBJ1-4, the V gene TRBV2, with D possibly being TRBD1 (5 bases). The CDR3 runs 14 residues. Germline-derived CDR1 and CDR2 are SNHLY and FYNNEI. V was shortened by 4 bases and J by 3 bases, with 9 bases between the two germline ends. The CDR3 spells CASSGGVANEKLFF. The CDR3 DNA reads TGTGCCAGCAGTGGGGGCGTTGCTAATGAAAAACTGTTTTTT.

Details on this clone: The junction and the germline gene differ at one end; a read error may be behind it. This chain joins TRBV7-7 and TRBJ2-3; 8 bases are shared with TRBD2. CDR3 length: 16 amino acids. Germline V gives CDR1 SSHAT, CDR2 FNYEAQ (reference sequence). In DNA form, the CDR3 reads TGTGCTAGCAGCTCCGTGGTCGGGGGGGGCACAGATACGCAGTATTTT. This gives the protein CASSSVVGGGTDTQYF.

This clone was counted only a few times. The genes are TRBV27 and TRBJ2-7; D is undetermined. Germline lookup yields CDR1 MNHEY and CDR2 SMNVEV (reference sequence). The V and J ends lost 4 bases and 7 bases respectively, with 11 bases between them. This CDR3 spans 12 amino acids. CDR3 DNA: TGTGCCAGCAGTTCACCGCTTTGGGAGCAGTACTTC. Translated: CASSSPLWEQYF.

V and J are TRBV6-1 and TRBJ2-3, with D hard to call. Trimming took 2 bases from V and 6 from J, leaving 9 bases between them. CDR1 is MNHNS and CDR2 is SASEGT in the germline V gene. This CDR3 is built from 13 residues. CDR3 bases: TGTGCCAGCAGTGAAAATGGGTGGGATACGCAGTATTTT. This translates into CASSENGWDTQYF.

By sample share, this clone is medium-sized. CDR3 region: CAISEAAGAYEQYF. The CDR3 coding sequence is TGTGCCATCAGTGAGGCAGCAGGGGCGTACGAGCAGTACTTC. V gene TRBV10-3 combines with J gene TRBJ2-7, with a tentative D call TRBD1 (6 bases). The CDR3 runs to 14 residues. Trimming took 2 bases from V and 4 from J, leaving 12 bases between them. Germline CDR1 and CDR2: ENHRY and SYGVKD.

The V and J genes are TRBV27 and TRBJ1-5; weak D call: TRBD1 (6 bases). Germline loops: CDR1 MNHEY, CDR2 SMNVEV (reference sequence). The V gene lost 8 bases and the J gene lost 5 bases, with 13 bases spanning the gap. This CDR3 contains 13 residues. CDR3 amino acids: CASRGGPYQPQHF. The CDR3, as DNA: TGTGCCAGCCGGGGGGGGCCTTATCAGCCCCAGCATTTT.

This clone showed up just a few times. The chain couples TRBV7-9 to TRBJ1-2; no reliable D call. V was pared by 5 bases and J by 4 bases, with 20 bases between. This CDR3 has 16 residues. CDR1 is SEHNR, CDR2 FQNEAQ, per germline (reference sequence). The CDR3 nucleotides read TGTGCCAGCAGCCCATTGGGTTTCACGAGACCCTATGGCTACACCTTC. Protein sequence: CASSPLGFTRPYGYTF.

The chain has TRBV2 and TRBJ1-1; D is undetermined. Germline V gene sequence: CDR1 SNHLY, CDR2 FYNNEI. The CDR3 runs 14 residues. V lost 6 bases to trimming and J lost 2 bases, with 13 bases between them. The chain's CDR3 is CASRAGRGNTEAFF. The CDR3 DNA is TGTGCCAGCAGGGCCGGGCGCGGAAACACTGAAGCTTTCTTT.

This chain links TRBV5-4 with TRBJ1-5; D unresolved. Per the germline V gene, CDR1 is SGHNT and CDR2 is YYREEE (reference sequence). With 3 bases removed from V and 3 bases from J, the gap between germline ends came to 13 bases. This CDR3 region has 15 residues. CDR3 DNA sequence: TGTGCCAGCAGCTCAAGCGACGCAAACAATCAGCCCCAGCATTTT. Translation gives CASSSSDANNQPQHF. Variable domain in full (rest from reference TRBV5-4 and TRBJ1-5): ETGVTQSPTHLIKTRGQQVTLRCSSQSGHNTVSWYQQALGQGPQFIFQYYREEENGRGNFPPRFSGLQFPNYSSELNVNALELDDSALYLCASSSSDANNQPQHFGDGTRLSIL.

This clone was detected only once. The V and J genes are TRBV5-4 and TRBJ2-2; the match to TRBD2 covers 7 bases. Germline values: CDR1 SGHNT, CDR2 YYREEE (reference sequence). This CDR3 region has 15 residues. V dropped 0 bases and J dropped 6; count of bases not matched to a gene: 5. CDR3 amino acids: CASSLGREKAGELFF. DNA of the CDR3: TGTGCCAGCAGCTTGGGGCGGGAGAAGGCCGGGGAGCTGTTTTTT.

V usage is TRBV20-1 and J usage is TRBJ1-2, with a possible D match to TRBD1 (6 bases). The CDR3 runs 11 residues. Between the trimmed V and J ends, which lost 5 bases and 3 bases, there was a span of 7 bases. In germline, CDR1 is DFQATT, CDR2 SNEGSKA (reference sequence). The CDR3 loop reads CSARTDYGYTF. CDR3 nucleotides: TGCAGTGCTCGGACAGACTATGGCTACACCTTC.

The chain has TRBV4-1 and TRBJ1-1; 8 positions match TRBD1. The CDR3 runs 14 residues. V was clipped by 4 bases and J by 8 bases; unmatched bases: 9. Germline V gene sequence: CDR1 MGHRA, CDR2 YSYEKL. For the CDR3, the DNA is TGCGCCAGCAGCCGGGGACAGGCTTCGGGCGAAGCTTTCTTT. Its protein product is CASSRGQASGEAFF.

V and J are TRBV25-1 and TRBJ2-5; D might be TRBD1 or TRBD2, each matching 5 bases. Germline loops: CDR1 MGHDK, CDR2 SYGVNS. CDR3 length: 13 residues. With 5 bases removed from V and 1 base from J, the gap between germline ends came to 8 bases. The CDR3 protein is CASSRGAQETQYF. The CDR3, as DNA: TGTGCCAGCAGTCGAGGGGCCCAAGAGACCCAGTACTTC.

The V and J genes are TRBV29-1 and TRBJ2-5, with a possible D match to TRBD2 (5 bases). Germline V gene lookup returns CDR1 SQVTM and CDR2 ANQGSEA. The V gene lost 3 bases and the J gene lost 5 bases, with 13 bases spanning the gap. The CDR3 contains 13 residues. This chain's CDR3 is CSVDGARGETQYF. The CDR3 nucleotides are TGCAGCGTTGACGGAGCTCGGGGTGAGACCCAGTACTTC.

V is TRBV30 and J is TRBJ1-1, with 7 bases lining up with TRBD1. V shed 5 bases, J shed 1 base, and the junction held 4 bases outside the gene matches. From germline, CDR1 is GTSNPN and CDR2 SVGIG (reference sequence). The CDR3 extends over 13 amino acids. The chain's CDR3 is CAWRRGPNTEAFF. The CDR3 DNA reads TGTGCCTGGCGGAGGGGGCCGAACACTGAAGCTTTCTTT.

V is TRBV9 and J is TRBJ2-1; D might be TRBD1 (6 bases). Trimming left V 4 bases short and J 2 bases short, with 10 bases between. The germline gives CDR1 SGDLS, CDR2 YYNGEE. The CDR3 is 14 residues long. The CDR3 here is CASSPGQTYNEQFF. In nucleotides, the CDR3 is TGTGCCAGCAGCCCAGGACAGACCTACAATGAGCAGTTCTTC.

The chain carries TRBV23-1 and TRBJ1-6, with 8 nucleotides matching TRBD1. TRBV23-1 is sorted into the ORF group, with uncertain function. The CDR3 covers 19 residues. V shed 4 bases and J 7 bases; nucleotides not matched to a gene: 18. DNA of the CDR3: TGCGCCAGCAGTCCACCGGGACAGGTGGGTTCCCCAGTAAATTCACCCCTCCACTTT. This translates into CASSPPGQVGSPVNSPLHF.

This chain joins TRBV5-4 and TRBJ2-3; 7 bases align to TRBD2. Germline loops: CDR1 SGHNT, CDR2 YYREEE (reference sequence). J lost 2 bases, V lost 6 bases, and 15 bases had no gene match. The length of the CDR3 is 17 residues. CDR3 coding DNA: TGTGCCAGCAAACCTGTCGGGGGGATCGCCCCCACAGATACGCAGTATTTT. Protein product: CASKPVGGIAPTDTQYF.

V and J are TRBV5-1 and TRBJ2-2; D not certain. V lost 1 base, J lost 0 bases, and 7 bases lay in between. The V gene's germline CDR1 is SGHRS and CDR2 YFSETQ. The CDR3 contains 15 residues. The CDR3 coding sequence is TGCGCCAGCAGCTTGAGTGACACGAACACCGGGGAGCTGTTTTTT. Its translation: CASSLSDTNTGELFF.